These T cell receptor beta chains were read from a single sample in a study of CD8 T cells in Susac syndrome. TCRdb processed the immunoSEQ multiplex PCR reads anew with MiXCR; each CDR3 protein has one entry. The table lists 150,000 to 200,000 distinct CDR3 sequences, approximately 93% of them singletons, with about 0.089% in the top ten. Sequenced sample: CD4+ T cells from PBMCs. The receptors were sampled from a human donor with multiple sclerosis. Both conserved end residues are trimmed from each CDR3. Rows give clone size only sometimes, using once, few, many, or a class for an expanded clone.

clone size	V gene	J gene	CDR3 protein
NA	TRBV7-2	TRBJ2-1	ASSPSAYNEQF
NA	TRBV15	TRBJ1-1	ATSLTGEEYTEAF
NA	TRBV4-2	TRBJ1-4	ASSHDRGQANEKLF
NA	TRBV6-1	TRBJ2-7	ASTLKPLAGGYEQY
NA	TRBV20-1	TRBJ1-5	SAGGTGISQPQH
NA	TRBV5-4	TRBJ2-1	ASSLSSSGSYNEQF
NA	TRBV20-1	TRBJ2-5	SARTRLAGRQETQY
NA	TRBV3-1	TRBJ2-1	ASSQRGNEQF
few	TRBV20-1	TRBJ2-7	SARDPLGTRDSYEQY
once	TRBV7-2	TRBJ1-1	ASSPGQITEAF
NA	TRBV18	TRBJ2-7	ASSPDLSSYEQY
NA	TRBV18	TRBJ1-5	ASSPPGTGNQPQH
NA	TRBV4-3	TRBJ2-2	ASSQAPPRTGNTGELF
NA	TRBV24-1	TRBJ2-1	ATSVPGGNNEQF
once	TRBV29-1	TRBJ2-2	SVVGQVNTGELF
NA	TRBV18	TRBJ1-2	ASSPGRAQSGYT
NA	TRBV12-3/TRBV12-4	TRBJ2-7	ATQGQGYEQY
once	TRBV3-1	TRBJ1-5	ASSQDSGNQPQH
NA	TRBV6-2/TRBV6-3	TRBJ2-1	ASSYSSGGMNEQF
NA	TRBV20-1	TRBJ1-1	SANLGLRTEAF
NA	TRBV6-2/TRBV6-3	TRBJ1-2	ASTGILFYGYT
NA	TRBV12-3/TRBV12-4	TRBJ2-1	ASSSSVADNEQF
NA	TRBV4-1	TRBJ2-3	ASSQTPHAGAGGYTDTQY
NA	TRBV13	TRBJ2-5	ASSSLGPQETQY
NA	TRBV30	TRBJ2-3	ASGSGLAQY
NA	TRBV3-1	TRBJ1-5	ASSYGGNQPQH
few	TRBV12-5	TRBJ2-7	ASGQSYEQY
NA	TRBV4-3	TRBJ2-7	ASSAALLAGGPYEQY
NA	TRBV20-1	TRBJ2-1	SARKGAGLADEQF
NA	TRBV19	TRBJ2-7	ASSTTNTYEQY